These 14 T cell receptor beta chains were sequenced from one sample in a study of blood T cell repertoires in COVID-19. Sequenced by immunoSEQ multiplex PCR; TCRdb stores in-frame clones only, minus some. The top ten clones hold approximately 3% of a sample with more than 350,000 clones, more than 80% of them seen once. The source material was peripheral blood. The source is a woman in her 30s with COVID-19, enrolled during active disease.

The CDR3 here is CASSLQGATPTNEKLFF. As DNA, the CDR3 is TGTGCCAGCAGTTTGCAGGGGGCGACTCCGACTAATGAAAAACTGTTTTTT. The gene calls are TRBV27 and TRBJ1-4; 8 bases line up with TRBD1. Losses at the gene ends were 3 bases for V and 2 bases for J; bases not matched to a gene: 8. CDR3 length: 17 amino acids. Germline V gene data show CDR1 as MNHEY and CDR2 as SMNVEV (reference sequence).

The CDR3, as DNA: TGTGCCAGCAGTTACTCGGCAGGGCTAGGCTACACCTTC. The encoded protein is CASSYSAGLGYTF. The gene calls are TRBV6-6 and TRBJ1-2, with a possible D match to TRBD1 (5 bases). V lost 0 bases, J lost 8 bases, and 10 bases lay in between. This CDR3 is 13 amino acids long. Germline values: CDR1 MNHNY, CDR2 SVGAGI (reference sequence).

The chain employs TRBV11-2 and TRBJ1-1; TRBD1 aligns across 8 bases. The CDR3 sequence is 14 residues long. With V trimmed by 5 bases and J by 11 bases, 13 bases remained unmatched. Germline assignment: CDR1 SGHAT and CDR2 FQNNGV. CDR3 DNA sequence: TGTGCCAGCAGCCCCACAGGGACAGGTCGGGAGGCTTTCTTT. Encoded protein: CASSPTGTGREAFF.

V gene TRBV4-1 combines with J gene TRBJ2-3, with 12 bases identical to TRBD2. Trimming cost V 0 bases and J 4 bases; bases outside gene matches: 5. CDR1 and CDR2 from the germline V gene are MGHRA and YSYEKL. The CDR3 sequence is 17 residues long. The CDR3 sequence: CASSQEGTSGFSDTQYF. Written as DNA, the CDR3 is TGCGCCAGCAGCCAAGAGGGGACTAGCGGGTTTTCAGATACGCAGTATTTT.

The chain combines TRBV27 with TRBJ2-2; 9 bases agree with TRBD1. This CDR3 is 19 amino acids long. Trimming took 3 bases from V and 2 from J; bases not matched to a gene: 13. CDR1 and CDR2 from the germline V gene are MNHEY and SMNVEV (reference sequence). Here the CDR3 reads CASSFMRGQGTPNTGELFF. CDR3 sequence (DNA): TGTGCCAGCAGTTTTATGAGGGGACAGGGAACACCTAACACCGGGGAGCTGTTTTTT.

This clone was detected only a few times. In nucleotides, the CDR3 is TGCGCCAGCAGTGAGTCGAGGGGGACTAGCGCGGATACGCAGTATTTT. As protein: CASSESRGTSADTQYF. This chain connects TRBV10-2 to TRBJ2-3; TRBD2 agrees at 10 bases. The CDR3 spans 16 residues. V trimming: 0 bases; J trimming: 6 bases; junction bases outside the gene matches: 6. The germline V gene encodes CDR1 WSHSY and CDR2 SAAADI.

The table lists this clone with many counts. V usage is TRBV11-2 and J usage is TRBJ2-1, with TRBD2 matching over 8 bases. Losses at the gene ends were 5 bases for V and 14 bases for J; bases not matched to a gene: 14. There are 14 residues in the CDR3. Germline CDR1 and CDR2: SGHAT and FQNNGV. In DNA form, the CDR3 reads TGTGCCAGCAGCCGGCCGGGGGGGCCGTTGGAGAAGTTCTTC. This codes for CASSRPGGPLEKFF. Drawing the rest from reference TRBV11-2 and TRBJ2-1, the complete variable domain is EAGVAQSPRYKIIEKRQSVAFWCNPISGHATLYWYQQILGQGPKLLIQFQNNGVVDDSQLPKDRFSAERLKGVDSTLKIQPAKLEDSAVYLCASSRPGGPLEKFFGPGTRLTVL.

The chain couples TRBV10-3 to TRBJ1-1; no reliable D call. The CDR3 length is 15 residues. Looked up from germline, CDR1 is ENHRY and CDR2 is SYGVKD. Trimming pared 0 bases from V and 3 bases from J, leaving 11 bases between. The CDR3 protein is CAISESRAADTEAFF. The DNA of the CDR3 is TGTGCCATCAGTGAGTCGAGGGCGGCGGACACTGAAGCTTTCTTT.

The chain joins TRBV6-2 or TRBV6-3 to TRBJ2-7, with 9 bases lining up with TRBD1. The CDR3 spans 16 residues. Germline loops: CDR1 MNHEY, CDR2 SVGEGT. After removal of 2 bases from V and 2 bases from J, the junction contained 7 bases not matched to a gene. The CDR3 DNA reads as TGTGCCAGCAGTTACCCGGCCGGGACAGGGACCTACGAGCAGTACGTC. Translation: CASSYPAGTGTYEQYV.

V gene TRBV2 combines with J gene TRBJ2-3, with 11 bases that match TRBD2. Per germline, CDR1 SNHLY and CDR2 FYNNEI. The V gene end was trimmed by 8 bases and the J gene end by 1 base; junction bases not matched to a gene: 8. The CDR3 extends over 16 amino acids. The CDR3 bases are TGTGCCAGCTGGGGTCTGACTAGCGGGGGCACAGATACGCAGTATTTT. Residues: CASWGLTSGGTDTQYF.

The V call is TRBV6-2 or TRBV6-3, the J call TRBJ2-7; TRBD1 aligns across 8 bases. J was trimmed by 0 bases and V by 6 bases; bases with no gene match: 7. CDR3 length: 15 amino acids. From germline, CDR1 is MNHEY and CDR2 SVGEGT. CDR3 in amino acids: CASSSGQGSSYEQYF. The CDR3 DNA is TGTGCCAGCAGCTCCGGACAGGGAAGCTCCTACGAGCAGTACTTC.

V usage is TRBV29-1 and J usage is TRBJ2-3; D possibly corresponds to TRBD2 (6 bases). Per germline, CDR1 SQVTM and CDR2 ANQGSEA. CDR3 length: 11 amino acids. V lost 6 bases and J 8 bases, leaving 12 bases between the germline ends. CDR3 protein: CSVGTGGTQYF. The CDR3 DNA is TGCAGCGTAGGGACTGGAGGTACGCAGTATTTT.

V gene TRBV4-3 combines with J gene TRBJ2-3; D not certain. This CDR3 region has 16 residues. Germline CDR1 LGHNA, CDR2 YSLEER. Trimming cost V 0 bases and J 3 bases, with 13 bases left between them. The CDR3 DNA follows: TGCGCCAGCAGCCAAGATCTGTCCTCTAGTACAGATACGCAGTATTTT. Translated, it gives CASSQDLSSSTDTQYF.

The rearrangement links TRBV5-1 to TRBJ1-6; a possible D gene is TRBD1 (6 bases). The V end was cut by 3 bases, the J end by 8 bases, with 18 bases between. Germline lookup yields CDR1 SGHRS and CDR2 YFSETQ. This CDR3 is 16 amino acids long. The CDR3 DNA is TGCGCCAGCAGCTCCGGGGGGGGGCCAGGTGATTCACCCCTCCACTTT. It is translated as CASSSGGGPGDSPLHF.